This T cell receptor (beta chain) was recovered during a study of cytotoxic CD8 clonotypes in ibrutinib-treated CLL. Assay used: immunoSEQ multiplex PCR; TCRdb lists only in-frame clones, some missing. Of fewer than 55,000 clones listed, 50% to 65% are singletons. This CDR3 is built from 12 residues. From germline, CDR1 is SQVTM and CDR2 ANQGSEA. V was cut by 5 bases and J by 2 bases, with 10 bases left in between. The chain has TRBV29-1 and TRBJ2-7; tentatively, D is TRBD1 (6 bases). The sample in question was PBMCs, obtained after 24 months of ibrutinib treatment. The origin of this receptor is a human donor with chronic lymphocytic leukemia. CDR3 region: CSVTRGTYEQYF. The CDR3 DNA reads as TGCAGCGTTACCAGGGGAACCTACGAGCAGTACTTC.